This T cell receptor beta chain was recorded in a study of CD8+CD57+ T cells in acquired aplastic anemia. The use of genomic DNA as template underpinned the TCR beta VDJ and CDR3 profiling. TCRdb reprocessed the reads via MiXCR and lists one record per CDR3 protein. The table shows about 180,000 distinct CDR3 sequences, with around half occurring only once. Germline assignment: CDR1 SGHTA and CDR2 FQGTGA. This CDR3 comprises 15 residues. J gave up 3 bases and V 2 bases, and 3 bases lay outside the gene matches. This TCR derives from a human donor in good health. This sequence joins TRBV7-3 and TRBJ2-7; 11 bases line up with TRBD1. The sample comprised sorted CD4+, CD8+, or CD8+CD57+ T cells (not recorded which) from PBMCs. The CDR3 DNA is TGTGCCAGCAGCTTAGGCGGGACAGGGGGCTACGAGCAGTACTTC. Translating gives CASSLGGTGGYEQYF.